This TCR beta chain was sequenced in a study of post-analysis software for immune sequencing data. Study-level findings and limits: Roughly 5 TRBV segments, TRBV5-6, TRBV5-1 and TRBV20-1 among them, were found more frequent in patients than controls. When the samples were clustered directly with F measure, those that had been prepared in the same batch showed strong co-clustering.

This CDR3 is 18 amino acids long. Germline values: CDR1 SGDLS, CDR2 YYNGEE. A note on this clonotype: Its antigen is unknown. A read error may account for a junction end that differs from germline.

Sequencing libraries made from TCR beta cDNA carried unique molecular identifiers. Each CDR3 protein gets one entry after TCRdb re-called the PCR reads with MiXCR. There are around 770,000 distinct CDR3 sequences in the sample; under 60% occur only once, and 4.9% lies in the top ten. The sample consisted of blood. The V call is TRBV9, the J call TRBJ2-5; TRBD1 matches 12 bases. The clonotype comes from a girl aged 5 to 17 with multiple sclerosis. The CDR3 protein is CASSVRPGTGGPQETQYF. The CDR3 DNA is TGTGCCAGTAGCGTGAGACCCGGGACAGGGGGCCCCCAAGAGACCCAGTACTTC.